These 14 T cell receptor beta chains originate from one sample sequenced in a study of blood T cell repertoires in COVID-19. Sequenced by immunoSEQ multiplex PCR; TCRdb stores in-frame clones only, minus some. This sample carries about 220,000 clones, over 80% of them seen once, and the ten largest clones take less than 7%. The sequenced sample consisted of PBMCs or T cells enriched from blood (not recorded which). The receptors here all came from a woman in her 40s who had recovered from COVID-19.

V and J are TRBV15 and TRBJ2-3; TRBD2 aligns across 15 bases. V lost 2 bases to trimming and J lost 5 bases; unmatched junction nucleotides: 2. The length of the CDR3 is 16 residues. Per germline, CDR1 LNHNV and CDR2 YYDKDF (reference sequence). The CDR3 region is CATSRRTSGREDTQYF. DNA for the CDR3: TGTGCCACCAGCAGAAGGACTAGCGGGAGGGAAGATACGCAGTATTTT.

V and J are TRBV19 and TRBJ1-5; no firm D call. Germline assignment: CDR1 LNHDA and CDR2 SQIVND (reference sequence). V was cut by 6 bases and J by 0 bases, with 15 bases left in between. This CDR3 contains 16 residues. The CDR3 loop is CASSSWTADSNQPQHF. In nucleotides, the CDR3 is TGTGCCAGTAGCTCTTGGACTGCTGATAGCAATCAGCCCCAGCATTTT.

The chain carries TRBV30 and TRBJ2-3; 7 nucleotides align to TRBD2. This CDR3 spans 16 amino acids. Germline V gene sequence: CDR1 GTSNPN, CDR2 SVGIG (reference sequence). V was pared by 2 bases and J by 0 bases, with 8 bases of the junction left unmatched. The CDR3 loop is CAWSPLAVSSTDTQYF. The CDR3 DNA sequence: TGTGCCTGGAGTCCTCTAGCGGTTTCTAGCACAGATACGCAGTATTTT.

This chain links TRBV6-2 or TRBV6-3 with TRBJ2-1; a possible D gene is TRBD1 (5 bases). The CDR3 covers 13 residues. Germline values: CDR1 MNHEY, CDR2 SVGEGT. V lost 5 bases and J lost 3, with 8 bases in between. CDR3 region: CASSDGHYNEQFF. CDR3 sequence (DNA): TGTGCCAGCAGTGACGGACACTACAATGAGCAGTTCTTC.

J is TRBJ2-1 and V is TRBV18; a weak D match, TRBD2 (6 bases). V was pared by 3 bases and J by 8 bases, with 20 bases between. Per the germline V gene, CDR1 is KGHSH and CDR2 is LQKENI. The CDR3 sequence is 16 residues long. CDR3 sequence reads: CASSPGQMVGGDEQFF. CDR3 DNA sequence: TGTGCCAGCTCACCTGGTCAGATGGTCGGCGGGGATGAGCAGTTCTTC.

The chain carries TRBV10-1 and TRBJ1-2; D ambiguous. Deletions cut 7 bases from V and 10 bases from J, with 22 bases between. The CDR3 extends over 14 amino acids. Germline V CDR1 and CDR2: WNHNN, SYGVQD (reference sequence). CDR3 in amino acids: CASTNLDLRLFYTF. The DNA of the CDR3 is TGCGCCAGCACTAACCTCGACCTTAGACTCTTCTACACCTTC.

The CDR3 nucleotides read TGCGCCAGCAGCCAAGGCCGACTTACGACGGGACACCCGAACACTGAAGCTTTCTTT. Translated, it gives CASSQGRLTTGHPNTEAFF. The chain carries TRBV4-1 and TRBJ1-1, with D maybe TRBD1 (6 bases). V was clipped by 1 base and J by 1 base, with 22 bases between them. This CDR3 comprises 19 residues. The V gene's germline CDR1 is MGHRA and CDR2 YSYEKL.

V and J are TRBV9 and TRBJ2-7, with D possibly TRBD2 on 5 matching bases. V was pared by 3 bases and J by 7 bases, with 8 bases between. Germline V gene lookup returns CDR1 SGDLS and CDR2 YYNGEE. This CDR3 region has 11 residues. The DNA of the CDR3 is TGTGCCAGCAGCGGACCGGGAGAGCAGTACTTC. Protein product: CASSGPGEQYF.

The CDR3 loop is CASSYEAEYSGWNQETQYF. CDR3 DNA: TGTGCCAGTAGCTACGAGGCAGAATATAGCGGGTGGAACCAAGAGACCCAGTACTTC. The rearrangement links TRBV19 to TRBJ2-5; 7 positions match TRBD2. Trimming took 6 bases from V and 0 from J; bases not matched to a gene: 19. Germline V gene lookup returns CDR1 LNHDA and CDR2 SQIVND (reference sequence). The CDR3 has 19 amino acids.

The chain recombines TRBV27 with TRBJ1-4, with a weak D call TRBD1 (6 bases). Trimming took 7 bases from V and 3 from J, leaving 18 bases between them. The germline CDR1 and CDR2 sequences are MNHEY and SMNVEV (reference sequence). The CDR3 length is 16 residues. CDR3 sequence reads: CASKLLLGGPNEKLFF. The DNA for the CDR3 is TGTGCCAGCAAGCTTCTACTGGGGGGGCCTAATGAAAAACTGTTTTTT.

The rearrangement uses TRBV19 and TRBJ1-5, with no clear D. The CDR3 is 17 residues long. V lost 3 bases and J 0 bases, leaving 15 bases between the germline ends. Per the germline V gene, CDR1 is LNHDA and CDR2 is SQIVND (reference sequence). In DNA, the CDR3 is TGTGCCAGTAGTATCCCCGCTAGGAGGAATAGCAATCAGCCCCAGCATTTT. Protein product: CASSIPARRNSNQPQHF.

The chain couples TRBV29-1 to TRBJ1-2, with 7 bases identical to TRBD1. Germline CDR1 SQVTM, CDR2 ANQGSEA. The CDR3 covers 13 residues. V dropped 3 bases and J dropped 2; count of bases not matched to a gene: 3. This CDR3 is CSVDGTENYGYTF. The DNA for the CDR3 is TGCAGCGTTGACGGGACAGAAAACTATGGCTACACCTTC.

The rearrangement joins TRBV20-1 to TRBJ1-2, with a possible D match to TRBD1 (6 bases). This CDR3 contains 11 residues. CDR1 is DFQATT, CDR2 SNEGSKA, per germline (reference sequence). V lost 6 bases, J lost 5 bases, and 10 bases lay in between. The CDR3 DNA reads TGCAGTGCGGGACACGAATATGGCTACACCTTC. Residues: CSAGHEYGYTF.

This clone has ten or more counts. The chain couples TRBV13 to TRBJ1-1; weak D call: TRBD1 (6 bases). The V gene lost 4 bases and the J gene lost 1 base, with 10 bases spanning the gap. This CDR3 spans 14 amino acids. Germline CDR1 and CDR2: PRHDT and FYEKMQ (reference sequence). CDR3 region: CASSSTRGNTEAFF. DNA of the CDR3: TGTGCCAGCAGCTCTACCAGGGGGAACACTGAAGCTTTCTTT.